This T cell receptor (beta chain) was captured by sequencing in a study of vaccination and CD4 T cells after COVID-19. The study, taken as a whole, reports: The authors studied relatively few convalescent patients and analyzed no early post-infection timepoints.

This clonotype appeared once. No antigen is known for it. Sequencing of cultured CD4+ T cell DNA used the Oncomine TCR Beta short-read assay. MiXCR, run by TCRdb on the PCR reads, gives a single entry per CDR3 protein. Of some 13,000 distinct CDR3 sequences in the sample, approximately 35% were seen once. V was trimmed by 10 bases and J by 3 bases, leaving 16 bases between them. In germline, CDR1 is MNHEY, CDR2 SVGEGT. The CDR3 loop spans 13 amino acids. As for treatment: approximately 10-day PBMC culture with coronavirus spike peptide pools or control peptides (ViraFEST assay). Before TCRs were sequenced, ViraFEST expanded antigen-specific T cells with peptide pools.

This receptor was identified in a human donor who had recovered from COVID-19. V is TRBV6-2 or TRBV6-3 and J is TRBJ2-7; the D gene is possibly TRBD2 (7 bases). The sequenced material came from CD4+ T cells from blood, cultured in vitro. The CDR3 loop is CATAGAVLYEQYF. DNA of the CDR3: TGTGCCACCGCGGGGGCAGTTCTCTACGAGCAGTACTTC.